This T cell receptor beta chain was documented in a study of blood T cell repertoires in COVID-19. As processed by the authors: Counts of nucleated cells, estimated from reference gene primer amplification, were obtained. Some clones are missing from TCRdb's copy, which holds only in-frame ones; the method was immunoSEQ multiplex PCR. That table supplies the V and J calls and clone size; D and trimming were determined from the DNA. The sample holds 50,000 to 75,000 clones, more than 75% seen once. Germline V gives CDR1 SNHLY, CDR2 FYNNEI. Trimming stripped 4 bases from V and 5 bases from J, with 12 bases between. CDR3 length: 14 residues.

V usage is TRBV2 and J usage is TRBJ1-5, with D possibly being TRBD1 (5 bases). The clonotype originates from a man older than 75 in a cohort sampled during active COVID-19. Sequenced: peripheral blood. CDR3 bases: TGTGCCAGCAGTGGACAGTTGGGGTATCAGCCCCAGCATTTT. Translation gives CASSGQLGYQPQHF. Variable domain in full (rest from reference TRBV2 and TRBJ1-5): EPEVTQTPSHQVTQMGQEVILRCVPISNHLYFYWYRQILGQKVEFLVSFYNNEISEKSEIFDDQFSVERPDGSNFTLKIRSTKLEDSAMYFCASSGQLGYQPQHFGDGTRLSIL.